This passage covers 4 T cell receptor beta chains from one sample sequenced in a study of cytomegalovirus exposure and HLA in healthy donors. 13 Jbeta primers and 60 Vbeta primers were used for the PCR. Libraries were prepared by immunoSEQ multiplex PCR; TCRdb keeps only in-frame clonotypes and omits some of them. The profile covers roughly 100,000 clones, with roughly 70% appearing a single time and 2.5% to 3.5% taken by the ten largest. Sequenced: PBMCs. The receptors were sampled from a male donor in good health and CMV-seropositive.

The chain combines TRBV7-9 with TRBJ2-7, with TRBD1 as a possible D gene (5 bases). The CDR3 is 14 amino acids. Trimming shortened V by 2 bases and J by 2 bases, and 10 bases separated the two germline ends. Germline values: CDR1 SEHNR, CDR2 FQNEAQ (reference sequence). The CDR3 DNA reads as TGTGCCAGCAGCTTATCGACGGACACCTACGAGCAGTACTTC. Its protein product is CASSLSTDTYEQYF.

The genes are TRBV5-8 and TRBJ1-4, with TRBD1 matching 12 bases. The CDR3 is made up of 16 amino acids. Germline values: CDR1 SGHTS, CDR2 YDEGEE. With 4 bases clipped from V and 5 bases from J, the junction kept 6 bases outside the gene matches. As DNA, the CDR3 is TGTGCCAGCAGCCCCGGGACAGGGGGCTGGAATGAAAAACTGTTTTTT. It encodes CASSPGTGGWNEKLFF.

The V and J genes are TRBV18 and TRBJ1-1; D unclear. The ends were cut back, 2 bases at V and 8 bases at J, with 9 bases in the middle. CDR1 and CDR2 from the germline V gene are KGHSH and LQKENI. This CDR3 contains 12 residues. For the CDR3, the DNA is TGTGCCAGCTCACCATCCCAGCGCGAAGCTTTCTTT. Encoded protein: CASSPSQREAFF.

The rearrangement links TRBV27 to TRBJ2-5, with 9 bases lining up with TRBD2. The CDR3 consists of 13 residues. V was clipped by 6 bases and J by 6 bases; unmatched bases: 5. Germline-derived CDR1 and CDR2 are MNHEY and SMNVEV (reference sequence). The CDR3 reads CASSFSGGKTQYF. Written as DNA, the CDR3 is TGTGCCAGCAGCTTTAGCGGGGGAAAGACCCAGTACTTC.